These 18 T cell receptor beta chains were all obtained from the same sample, sequenced in a study of cytomegalovirus exposure and HLA in healthy donors. The PCR made use of 60 Vbeta and 13 Jbeta primers. Profiling relied on immunoSEQ multiplex PCR, and the TCRdb table lists in-frame clones only, not all of them. Here the sample spans approximately 110,000 clones, 70% to 80% being singletons. The source material was PBMCs. The source is a man between 40 and 49 years old in good health and CMV-seronegative.

The chain links TRBV7-3 to TRBJ2-3; D may be TRBD1 (6 bases). The CDR3 has 16 amino acids. The ends were cut back, 4 bases at V and 4 bases at J, with 18 bases in the middle. Germline values: CDR1 SGHTA, CDR2 FQGTGA. In DNA, the CDR3 is TGTGCCAGCAGCTCAAAGGGGGACCGTCGCCCAGATACGCAGTATTTT. Translating it yields CASSSKGDRRPDTQYF.

V is TRBV7-9 and J is TRBJ2-4; possibly TRBD2 for D (6 bases). The CDR3 runs to 16 residues. Germline CDR1 and CDR2: SEHNR and FQNEAQ (reference sequence). Trimming shortened V by 1 base and J by 2 bases, and 12 bases separated the two germline ends. The DNA of the CDR3 is TGTGCCAGCAGCTTAGGTCAGGGAGGATCCAAAAACATTCAGTACTTC. This codes for CASSLGQGGSKNIQYF.

Of note for this clone: A junction boundary mismatches the germline segment, possibly from a read error. CDR3 region: CASSDPDSTSGANGLTF. As DNA, the CDR3 is TGTGCTAGCAGCGACCCTGACTCGACCTCTGGGGCCAACGGCCTGACTTTC. This chain joins TRBV7-7 and TRBJ2-6; TRBD1 is a possible D gene (5 bases). CDR1 and CDR2 (germline): SSHAT, FNYEAQ (reference sequence). This CDR3 is 17 amino acids long.

V and J are TRBV25-1 and TRBJ1-2; D perhaps matches TRBD1 (6 bases). V lost 2 bases and J 4 bases, leaving 8 bases between the germline ends. The CDR3 is made up of 13 amino acids. Germline V gene lookup returns CDR1 MGHDK and CDR2 SYGVNS. CDR3 residues: CASSEQGFYGYTF. For the CDR3, the DNA is TGTGCCAGCAGTGAACAGGGGTTCTATGGCTACACCTTC.

The CDR3: CASSPGQIYFSGNTIYF. The CDR3 DNA sequence: TGTGCCAGCAGCCCAGGACAGATCTACTTCTCTGGAAACACCATATATTTT. J is TRBJ1-3 and V is TRBV7-9; D might be TRBD1 (6 bases). Germline CDR1 is SEHNR and CDR2 is FQNEAQ (reference sequence). The CDR3 runs to 17 residues. With 5 bases removed from V and 0 bases from J, the gap between germline ends came to 17 bases.

The V and J genes are TRBV6-5 and TRBJ1-2, with D possibly matching TRBD1 (6 bases). Per the germline V gene, CDR1 is MNHEY and CDR2 is SVGAGI. This CDR3 is 13 amino acids long. V lost 10 bases to trimming and J lost 0 bases, with 12 bases between them. CDR3 residues: CATQTGTNYGYTF. The CDR3 DNA is TGTGCCACCCAAACAGGGACTAACTATGGCTACACCTTC.

V gene TRBV18 combines with J gene TRBJ1-1, with 9 bases identical to TRBD1. The ends lost 3 bases at V and 6 bases at J; junction bases unmatched: 5. Germline V gene data show CDR1 as KGHSH and CDR2 as LQKENI. The CDR3 loop spans 14 amino acids. CDR3 nucleotides: TGTGCCAGCTCACCCGGGACAGGGCAGGCTGAAGCTTTCTTT. Encoded protein: CASSPGTGQAEAFF.

Written as DNA, the CDR3 is TGCGCCAGCAGCCAAGATGCCCCGGCGGGGGAGACCCAGTACTTC. Translation: CASSQDAPAGETQYF. This chain joins TRBV4-3 and TRBJ2-5, with D maybe TRBD2 (6 bases). Trimming pared 0 bases from V and 5 bases from J, leaving 13 bases between. The CDR3 extends over 15 amino acids. CDR1 is LGHNA and CDR2 is YSLEER in the germline V gene.

The V gene is TRBV6-5, the J gene TRBJ1-5, with D unresolved. Germline assignment: CDR1 MNHEY and CDR2 SVGAGI. The CDR3 is 13 amino acids. The germline V and J ends were trimmed by 6 bases and 2 bases, with 8 bases remaining between them. The CDR3 DNA reads as TGTGCCAGCAGCCCGCAGGGCAATCAGCCCCAGCATTTT. This codes for CASSPQGNQPQHF.

The V gene is TRBV11-2, the J gene TRBJ1-6; 7 nucleotides line up with TRBD1. There are 16 residues in the CDR3. Losses at the gene ends were 6 bases for V and 0 bases for J; bases not matched to a gene: 5. From germline, CDR1 is SGHAT and CDR2 FQNNGV. CDR3 DNA sequence: TGTGCCAGCAGTCGAACAGGGGACTCCTATAATTCACCCCTCCACTTT. This translates into CASSRTGDSYNSPLHF. The variable domain in full, with the rest retrieved from reference TRBV11-2 and TRBJ1-6, is EAGVAQSPRYKIIEKRQSVAFWCNPISGHATLYWYQQILGQGPKLLIQFQNNGVVDDSQLPKDRFSAERLKGVDSTLKIQPAKLEDSAVYLCASSRTGDSYNSPLHFGNGTRLTVT.

This chain uses TRBV4-1 with TRBJ1-5, with TRBD1 as a possible D gene (5 bases). Germline V gene data show CDR1 as MGHRA and CDR2 as YSYEKL. The CDR3 length is 19 residues. The germline V and J ends were trimmed by 0 bases and 4 bases, with 22 bases remaining between them. This chain's CDR3 is CASSQEVTDRPTLNQPQHF. In nucleotides, the CDR3 is TGCGCCAGCAGCCAAGAGGTTACCGACAGACCAACACTTAATCAGCCCCAGCATTTT.

The gene calls are TRBV9 and TRBJ2-2; D is perhaps TRBD1 (6 bases). In germline, CDR1 is SGDLS, CDR2 YYNGEE. V was shortened by 1 base and J by 2 bases, with 9 bases between the two germline ends. This CDR3 is 15 amino acids long. The CDR3 reads CASSVQTGNTGELFF. Here the CDR3 DNA reads TGTGCCAGCAGCGTACAGACAGGCAACACCGGGGAGCTGTTTTTT.

V and J are TRBV30 and TRBJ2-4; D not certain. Looked up from germline, CDR1 is GTSNPN and CDR2 is SVGIG (reference sequence). The CDR3 length is 12 residues. V lost 2 bases, J lost 0 bases, and 2 bases lay in between. CDR3: CAWSLAKNIQYF. The CDR3 coding sequence is TGTGCCTGGAGTCTAGCCAAAAACATTCAGTACTTC.

This clone was found once. The genes are TRBV19 and TRBJ2-7, with 10 bases lining up with TRBD1. The V gene's germline CDR1 is LNHDA and CDR2 SQIVND (reference sequence). This CDR3 has 15 amino acids. V was clipped by 5 bases and J by 6 bases; unmatched bases: 10. The CDR3 DNA sequence: TGTGCCAGTAGTCCGCCGGGACAGGGGTTCGGCGAGCAGTACTTC. It encodes CASSPPGQGFGEQYF.

The chain is built from TRBV27 and TRBJ1-5; 8 bases agree with TRBD1. The CDR3 length is 17 residues. The V segment lost 5 bases and the J segment 0 bases; nucleotides outside the gene matches: 9. CDR1 and CDR2 from the germline V gene are MNHEY and SMNVEV (reference sequence). This CDR3 reads CASSAGTGRLSNQPQHF. The CDR3 nucleotides read TGTGCCAGCAGTGCGGGGACAGGCCGCCTTAGCAATCAGCCCCAGCATTTT.

This chain uses TRBV7-3 with TRBJ2-1; 12 bases line up with TRBD2. The ends lost 5 bases at V and 2 bases at J; junction bases unmatched: 1. The CDR3 covers 15 residues. Germline V gives CDR1 SGHTA, CDR2 FQGTGA. The chain's CDR3 is CASSPSGGAYNEQFF. Here the CDR3 DNA reads TGTGCCAGCAGCCCTAGCGGGGGGGCCTACAATGAGCAGTTCTTC.

The V call is TRBV4-2, the J call TRBJ2-3; D unclear. This CDR3 region has 12 residues. The V and J ends lost 1 base and 6 bases respectively, with 5 bases between them. The germline CDR1 and CDR2 sequences are LGHNA and YNFKEQ. The CDR3 sequence: CASSQGGDTQYF. The CDR3 DNA reads TGTGCCAGCAGCCAAGGCGGTGATACGCAGTATTTT.

The V gene is TRBV7-9, the J gene TRBJ2-7; D not resolved. Deletions cut 5 bases from V and 6 bases from J, with 11 bases between. The germline V gene has CDR1 SEHNR and CDR2 FQNEAQ (reference sequence). This CDR3 has 12 amino acids. The CDR3 sequence is CASSPRLGEQYF. DNA of the CDR3: TGTGCCAGCAGCCCTCGACTGGGCGAGCAGTACTTC.